This T cell receptor beta chain was sequenced during a study of molecular identifiers for immune sequencing clone quantification. Study overall: Across replicate runs, RNA obtained from approximately 20,000 or 100,000 naive CD8 cells was divided into five, with four undergoing sequencing.

The CDR3 runs to 15 residues. V was clipped by 5 bases and J by 9 bases, with 22 bases between them. CDR1 is MNHEY, CDR2 SMNVEV, per germline (reference sequence). Libraries of naive CD8 T cells were made from roughly 18,000 to 920,000 sorted cells. They used 10%, 30% or 50% RNA. The sorting of naive CD8 T cells used the CD8+CD4-CCR7+CD45RA+ phenotype. Many counts were recorded for this clonotype. Each CDR3 protein is one row after TCRdb ran MiXCR on the PCR reads. Among 60,000 to 75,000 distinct CDR3 sequences listed, under 20% were seen once. The source material was naive CD8+ T cells from blood, with Jurkat cell RNA spiked in. The sample's subset: FACS-sorted CD8+CD4-CCR7+CD45RA+ naive T cells. The receptor was derived from a human donor in good health. Some libraries in this study had Jurkat cell RNA spiked in. The chain carries TRBV27 and TRBJ1-1; D is perhaps TRBD1 (5 bases). DNA for the CDR3: TGTGCCAGCAGTCCCCTCGGGGTAGGGGCACTGAAAGCTTTCTTT. It translates to CASSPLGVGALKAFF.